These T cell receptor beta chains were read from a single sample in a study of T cell repertoires in ileal Crohn's disease. Using immunoSEQ multiplex PCR, the repertoire was profiled, and TCRdb retains in-frame clones only, with some absent. The sample has tens of thousands of clones, about 81% seen once; the top ten hold roughly 5.5%. Input material: ileal tissue. All receptors derive from an adult with Crohn's disease. CDR3s include the opening cysteine and the closing phenylalanine or tryptophan. D genes are given only for firm matches. Clone sizes are given selectively: once, few, many, or a class where the clone is expanded.

CDR3 protein: CASRWGTDIYGYTF; CDR3 DNA: TGTGCCAGTCGTTGGGGCACCGATATTTATGGCTACACCTTC; D gene: NA; J gene: TRBJ1-2; V gene: TRBV19; clone size: few
CDR3 protein: CASGQGNYQPQHF; CDR3 DNA: TGTGCCAGCGGACAGGGGAATTATCAGCCCCAGCATTTT; D gene: TRBD1; J gene: TRBJ1-5; V gene: TRBV6-5; clone size: NA
CDR3 protein: CASSLVAAYNSPLHF; CDR3 DNA: TGCGCCAGCAGCTTGGTAGCAGCGTATAATTCACCCCTCCACTTT; D gene: NA; J gene: TRBJ1-6; V gene: TRBV5-1; clone size: NA
CDR3 protein: CASIQGYTGELFF; CDR3 DNA: TGTGCCAGCATCCAGGGTTACACCGGGGAGCTGTTTTTT; D gene: NA; J gene: TRBJ2-2; V gene: TRBV6-1; clone size: NA
CDR3 protein: CATSYGHNNQPQHF; CDR3 DNA: TGTGCCACCAGCTACGGACATAACAATCAGCCCCAGCATTTT; D gene: NA; J gene: TRBJ1-5; V gene: TRBV15; clone size: NA
CDR3 protein: CASSYFMGPAYGYTF; CDR3 DNA: TGTGCCAGCAGTTACTTTATGGGCCCAGCCTATGGCTACACCTTC; D gene: NA; J gene: TRBJ1-2; V gene: TRBV6-5; clone size: NA
CDR3 protein: CASGLKGANTEAFF; CDR3 DNA: TGTGCTAGTGGTTTGAAGGGGGCGAACACTGAAGCTTTCTTT; D gene: TRBD1; J gene: TRBJ1-1; V gene: TRBV12-5; clone size: NA
CDR3 protein: CASSDEYGASTF; CDR3 DNA: TGTGCCAGCAGTGACGAGTATGGAGCCTCCACCTTC; D gene: NA; J gene: TRBJ1-2; V gene: TRBV2; clone size: NA
CDR3 protein: CASSPGQGVSYGYTF; CDR3 DNA: TGTGCCAGCAGCCCTGGACAGGGCGTTAGCTATGGCTACACCTTC; D gene: TRBD1; J gene: TRBJ1-2; V gene: TRBV7-2; clone size: NA
CDR3 protein: CASSQEWDTYNEQFF; CDR3 DNA: TGCGCCAGCAGCCAAGAGTGGGACACCTACAATGAGCAGTTCTTC; D gene: NA; J gene: TRBJ2-1; V gene: TRBV4-3; clone size: NA
CDR3 protein: CASSWTGQYEQYF; CDR3 DNA: TGTGCCAGCAGTTGGACAGGGCAGTACGAGCAGTACTTC; D gene: TRBD1; J gene: TRBJ2-7; V gene: TRBV27; clone size: NA
CDR3 protein: CASSADRAKNYGYTF; CDR3 DNA: TGTGCCAGCAGCGCGGACAGGGCCAAAAACTATGGCTACACCTTC; D gene: TRBD1; J gene: TRBJ1-2; V gene: TRBV9; clone size: NA
CDR3 protein: CASSEDRGNEQYF; CDR3 DNA: TGTGCCAGCAGTGAGGACAGGGGGAACGAGCAGTACTTC; D gene: TRBD1; J gene: TRBJ2-7; V gene: TRBV2; clone size: NA
CDR3 protein: CASSVDRGYHEKLFF; CDR3 DNA: TGTGCCAGCAGCGTAGACAGGGGTTATCACGAAAAACTGTTTTTT; D gene: TRBD1; J gene: TRBJ1-4; V gene: TRBV9; clone size: NA
CDR3 protein: CAISTGTETYEQYF; CDR3 DNA: TGTGCCATCAGCACCGGGACAGAAACCTACGAGCAGTACTTC; D gene: TRBD1; J gene: TRBJ2-7; V gene: TRBV10-3; clone size: NA
CDR3 protein: CASGPGQGRNTIYF; CDR3 DNA: TGTGCCAGTGGTCCGGGACAGGGACGGAACACCATATATTTT; D gene: TRBD1; J gene: TRBJ1-3; V gene: TRBV19; clone size: few
CDR3 protein: CASSRQVQETQYF; CDR3 DNA: TGTGCCAGCAGCCGACAGGTCCAAGAGACCCAGTACTTC; D gene: NA; J gene: TRBJ2-5; V gene: TRBV7-9; clone size: NA
CDR3 protein: CASSYDRNNSPLHF; CDR3 DNA: TGTGCCAGCAGTTACGACAGGAATAATTCACCCCTCCACTTT; D gene: NA; J gene: TRBJ1-6; V gene: TRBV6-5; clone size: NA
CDR3 protein: CASSRSGTGDQPQHF; CDR3 DNA: TGCGCCAGCAGCCGATCCGGGACAGGGGATCAGCCCCAGCATTTT; D gene: TRBD1; J gene: TRBJ1-5; V gene: TRBV4-1; clone size: NA
CDR3 protein: CASSQIWTRTDRGYNEQFF; CDR3 DNA: TGCGCCAGCAGCCAGATATGGACGCGAACGGACAGGGGATACAATGAGCAGTTCTTC; D gene: TRBD1; J gene: TRBJ2-1; V gene: TRBV4-3; clone size: NA
CDR3 protein: CASSLAVGKNTEAFF; CDR3 DNA: TGTGCCAGCAGCTTGGCCGTCGGTAAGAACACTGAAGCTTTCTTT; D gene: NA; J gene: TRBJ1-1; V gene: TRBV5-5; clone size: few
CDR3 protein: CASSQEEKIWGANRNTIYF; CDR3 DNA: TGCGCCAGCAGCCAAGAAGAGAAGATCTGGGGCGCGAATAGAAACACCATATATTTT; D gene: NA; J gene: TRBJ1-3; V gene: TRBV4-1; clone size: NA
CDR3 protein: CASHGQALLFF; CDR3 DNA: TGTGCCAGCCACGGACAGGCCCTCCTGTTCTTC; D gene: TRBD1; J gene: TRBJ2-1; V gene: TRBV6-6; clone size: few
CDR3 protein: CASSPTGWGEAFF; CDR3 DNA: TGTGCCAGTAGCCCGACAGGGTGGGGTGAAGCTTTCTTT; D gene: TRBD1; J gene: TRBJ1-1; V gene: TRBV19; clone size: NA
CDR3 protein: CASSPQGAPTGELFF; CDR3 DNA: TGTGCCAGCTCACCCCAGGGGGCGCCTACCGGGGAGCTGTTTTTT; D gene: TRBD1; J gene: TRBJ2-2; V gene: TRBV25-1; clone size: few
CDR3 protein: CASSYRRVWTEAFF; CDR3 DNA: TGTGCCAGCAGTTACCGGAGGGTTTGGACTGAAGCTTTCTTT; D gene: NA; J gene: TRBJ1-1; V gene: TRBV6-5; clone size: NA
CDR3 protein: CASSLATGTAGEKLFF; CDR3 DNA: TGCGCCAGCAGCTTGGCCACCGGGACTGCGGGGGAAAAACTGTTTTTT; D gene: NA; J gene: TRBJ1-4; V gene: TRBV5-1; clone size: NA
CDR3 protein: CASSLPGRGQYGYTF; CDR3 DNA: TGTGCCAGCAGCTTGCCAGGGCGTGGACAGTATGGCTACACCTTC; D gene: NA; J gene: TRBJ1-2; V gene: TRBV5-6; clone size: NA
CDR3 protein: CASSYTPYTREQFF; CDR3 DNA: TGTGCCAGCAGCTATACCCCCTATACTCGGGAGCAGTTCTTC; D gene: NA; J gene: TRBJ2-1; V gene: TRBV27; clone size: NA
CDR3 protein: CASSQEAGGRYEQYF; CDR3 DNA: TGCGCCAGCAGCCAAGAAGCGGGGGGGCGTTACGAGCAGTACTTC; D gene: TRBD2; J gene: TRBJ2-7; V gene: TRBV4-1; clone size: few
CDR3 protein: CASSFTGGIDEQFF; CDR3 DNA: TGTGCCAGCAGCTTTACAGGGGGCATCGATGAGCAGTTCTTC; D gene: TRBD1; J gene: TRBJ2-1; V gene: TRBV7-3; clone size: few
CDR3 protein: CASSNDRAQNTEAFF; CDR3 DNA: TGTGCCAGCAGCAACGACAGGGCCCAAAACACTGAAGCTTTCTTT; D gene: TRBD1; J gene: TRBJ1-1; V gene: TRBV7-8; clone size: NA
CDR3 protein: CASSLGTGPGYTF; CDR3 DNA: TGTGCCAGCAGCCTAGGGACAGGGCCTGGCTACACCTTC; D gene: TRBD1; J gene: TRBJ1-2; V gene: TRBV7-2; clone size: NA
CDR3 protein: CASSLSLNMNTEAFF; CDR3 DNA: TGCGCCAGCAGCCTTTCTTTAAACATGAACACTGAAGCTTTCTTT; D gene: NA; J gene: TRBJ1-1; V gene: TRBV4-3; clone size: NA
CDR3 protein: CASSLSSGNDYGYTF; CDR3 DNA: TGTGCCAGCAGCTTAAGTTCCGGGAACGACTATGGCTACACCTTC; D gene: NA; J gene: TRBJ1-2; V gene: TRBV7-3; clone size: NA
CDR3 protein: CASSLDRLNSPLHF; CDR3 DNA: TGTGCCAGCAGCTTAGACAGACTTAATTCACCCCTCCACTTT; D gene: NA; J gene: TRBJ1-6; V gene: TRBV11-2; clone size: few
CDR3 protein: CASSIKLAGGPIGETQYF; CDR3 DNA: TGTGCCAGTAGTATAAAACTAGCGGGGGGGCCTATCGGAGAGACCCAGTACTTC; D gene: TRBD2; J gene: TRBJ2-5; V gene: TRBV19; clone size: NA
CDR3 protein: CASSFPPWTSGSGANVLTF; CDR3 DNA: TGTGCCAGCAGTTTCCCCCCATGGACTAGCGGCTCTGGGGCCAACGTCCTGACTTTC; D gene: TRBD2; J gene: TRBJ2-6; V gene: TRBV2; clone size: few
CDR3 protein: CAWSGRIGTGGGRSGYTF; CDR3 DNA: TGTGCCTGGAGTGGCCGGATAGGGACAGGCGGTGGTCGGAGTGGCTACACCTTC; D gene: TRBD1; J gene: TRBJ1-2; V gene: TRBV30; clone size: NA
CDR3 protein: CASSYTPGHTYGYTF; CDR3 DNA: TGTGCCAGCAGCTATACGCCGGGACATACCTATGGCTACACCTTC; D gene: NA; J gene: TRBJ1-2; V gene: TRBV11-2; clone size: NA